This T cell receptor beta chain was profiled in a study of T cells in tuberculosis. Whole-study context: The T cells targeted glucose monomycolate, a mycobacterial lipid, via CD1B. In South Africa, adults with active tuberculosis were compared with IGRA-negative and latently infected IGRA-positive adolescents.

V trimming: 2 bases; J trimming: 11 bases; junction bases outside the gene matches: 10. This CDR3 comprises 15 residues. CDR1 and CDR2 from the germline V gene are GTSNPN and SVGIG (reference sequence). The data were produced by immunoSEQ multiplex PCR, yet TCRdb's version contains in-frame clones alone and is incomplete. The profile shows approximately 49,000 clones, about 95% of them singletons. Documented time point: new active TB diagnosis, blood taken before or within 7 days of starting treatment. Each patient had positive sputum smear microscopy and/or positive culture. Each donor contributed roughly 92,000 T cells on average, unsorted. This clone has only one observation.

The specimen comprised PBMCs, sampled at tuberculosis diagnosis. The gene calls are TRBV30 and TRBJ1-6, with TRBD1 identical over 9 bases. The source of this sequence is an adult with tuberculosis. The DNA of the CDR3 is TGTGCCTGGAGTACCCAAGACAGGGGGGGGGCACCCCTCCACTTT. Its translation: CAWSTQDRGGAPLHF.